This TCR beta chain was sequenced for a study of T cell changes during pregnancy in multiple sclerosis. Assay: immunoSEQ multiplex PCR; the TCRdb copy retains only in-frame clones and omits some. The sample contains approximately 20,000 clones, approximately 81% of which appear only once. With V trimmed by 4 bases and J by 1 base, 4 bases remained unmatched. Germline V gives CDR1 MNHNS, CDR2 SASEGT. The CDR3 runs 15 residues. This receptor was taken from a female donor with multiple sclerosis, enrolled in a pregnancy study. The rearrangement joins TRBV6-1 to TRBJ1-5; 7 bases match TRBD1. Sequences were derived from CD8+ T cells from peripheral blood mononuclear cells, sampled before pregnancy. CDR3 bases: TGTGCCAGCAGTGCCTTCAGGGGGAGCAATCAGCCCCAGCATTTT. This gives the protein CASSAFRGSNQPQHF.